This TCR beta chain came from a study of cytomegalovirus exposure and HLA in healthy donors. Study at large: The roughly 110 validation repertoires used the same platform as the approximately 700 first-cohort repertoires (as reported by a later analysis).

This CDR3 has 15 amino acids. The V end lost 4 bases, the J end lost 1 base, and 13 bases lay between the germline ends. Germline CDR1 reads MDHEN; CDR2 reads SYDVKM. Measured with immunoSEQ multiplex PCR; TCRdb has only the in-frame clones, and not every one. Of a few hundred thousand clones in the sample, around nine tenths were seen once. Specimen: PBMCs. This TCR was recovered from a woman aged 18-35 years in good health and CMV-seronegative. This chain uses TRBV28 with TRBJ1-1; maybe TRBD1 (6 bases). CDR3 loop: CASSSYRERNTEAFF. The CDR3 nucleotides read TGTGCCAGCAGTTCATACAGGGAAAGGAACACTGAAGCTTTCTTT. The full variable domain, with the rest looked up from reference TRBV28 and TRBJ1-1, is DVKVTQSSRYLVKRTGEKVFLECVQDMDHENMFWYRQDPGLGLRLIYFSYDVKMKEKGDIPEGYSVSREKKERFSLILESASTNQTSMYLCASSSYRERNTEAFFGQGTRLTVV.